A selection of T cell receptor beta chains follows, all from one sample in a study of T cells in Graves' hyperthyroidism and ophthalmopathy. One entry per CDR3 protein, called by TCRdb with MiXCR from the multiplex PCR reads. The sample yields hundreds of thousands of distinct CDR3 sequences, about 14% seen once. Source material: blood. The source is a woman aged 45-59 years with Graves' ophthalmopathy. Both conserved end residues are trimmed from each CDR3.

CDR3aa,j_gene,v_gene
AWRERDLSYEQY,TRBJ2-7,TRBV30
ASSPTGNPYNEQF,TRBJ2-1,TRBV6-1
ASSDQGRYTEAF,TRBJ1-1,TRBV28
ASSGDRVLLHEQY,TRBJ2-7,TRBV7-9
ASSPGILNGDDYGYT,TRBJ1-2,TRBV28
ASLARGPAYNEQF,TRBJ2-1,TRBV28
SALPDPNSYEQY,TRBJ2-7,TRBV20-1
SARDPGLAQETQY,TRBJ2-5,TRBV20-1
SATGQQYSNQPQH,TRBJ1-5,TRBV20-1
ASSPRNVPNYGYT,TRBJ1-2,TRBV12-3/TRBV12-4
SAKTSGRALGEQF,TRBJ2-1,TRBV20-1
AGRPSGNYEQY,TRBJ2-7,TRBV6-2/TRBV6-3
ASSQRLSRAGESDNEQF,TRBJ2-1,TRBV3-1
ASSGGTGVDTQY,TRBJ2-3,TRBV28
ASSFPSRLVHYEQY,TRBJ2-7,TRBV7-2
SVEDPGGRAREQY,TRBJ2-7,TRBV29-1
ASSGKGGGSTEAF,TRBJ1-1,TRBV2
ASSQDGQIGTDTQY,TRBJ2-3,TRBV4-2
SVEPGLAGDNEQF,TRBJ2-1,TRBV20-1
ASSPTQAETQY,TRBJ2-5,TRBV18
SARGASVNEQF,TRBJ2-1,TRBV20-1
ASSQVGGYGYT,TRBJ1-2,TRBV4-3